This entry is about one TCR beta chain. This specimen belongs to a study of blood T cell repertoires in COVID-19. At the level of the study: T cells, B-cell-depleted T cells, or PBMCs provided the cDNA or gDNA that served as material.

Per the authors' pipeline: For nucleated cells, counts were estimated from reference gene primer amplification. Sequencing used immunoSEQ multiplex PCR; TCRdb keeps in-frame clones, though not all of them. The DNA gave D and trimming, while V, J and clone size come from that table. The data hold about 240,000 clones, with 87% observed a single time. Germline V CDR1 and CDR2: SGHDT, YYEEEE. Trimming removed 4 bases at V and 0 bases at J, with 14 bases between. The CDR3 contains 15 residues. Sequencing was done on a sample of peripheral blood. This clonotype originated in a man in his 60s who had recovered from COVID-19. The V and J genes are TRBV5-6 and TRBJ2-7; D is perhaps TRBD2 (6 bases). The DNA for the CDR3 is TGTGCCAGCAGCCCGGAGGGCAGGAGCTCCTACGAGCAGTACTTC. It translates to CASSPEGRSSYEQYF.